The T cell receptor beta chain under discussion was sequenced for a study of blood T cell repertoires in COVID-19 (dated by TCRdb to the early 2020s). Concerning the study at large: The collaborator samples originated in the United States, Italy and Spain and spanned the acute and convalescent phases of COVID-19. Deeply sampled blood TCRbeta repertoires from subjects exposed to, actively infected with, or recovered from COVID-19 were included in the dataset. Sample metadata almost always included a de-identified subject ID, COVID-19 status, age in years and sex. The repertoires were released in a freely available public database meant as a resource for research on the immune response to SARS-CoV-2. HLA class I and class II types, where available, came from metadata supplied by the sample provider rather than from assay-based typing. The samples were drawn from the first 160 participants of the ongoing ImmuneRACE study and from 1,254 subjects provided by 6 global collaborators. The material from the prospective study consisted of cDNA or gDNA derived from T cells, B-cell-depleted T cells, or PBMCs.

From the cysteine up to the phenylalanine, the CDR3 has a length of 12 residues. The read is trimmed to its CDR3 DNA, 36 bases read in frame from base 1. V is cut by 4 bases and J by 4 bases, and the space between the germline ends is 7 bases. TCRbeta CDR3 regions were amplified from genomic DNA using the immunoSEQ Assay, a bias-controlled multiplex PCR. Per the authors' processing: Within the assay, amplification of reference gene primers was used to estimate how many nucleated cells each sample contained. To quantify the absolute abundance of each unique TCRbeta CDR3 rearrangement, sequence reads were collapsed and filtered. Productive Simpson clonality was computed per sample as the square root of Simpson's diversity index over productive rearrangements. TCRdb stores this immuneACCESS table with in-frame sequences only. Part of the clones is absent; in the studies checked, under half of the shortfall reflects unresolved V genes, and no reason is known for the rest. V, J and clone size derive from that table, while D and trimming were established from the DNA sequence. Within this sample are roughly 160,000 clones, with about 80% of them counted one time only. Roughly 11% of the sample is held by the ten biggest clonotypes.

The collaborating institutions used their own protocols to collect whole blood in K2EDTA tubes. Collaborator samples were shipped for TCRbeta analysis as frozen whole blood, isolated PBMCs, or DNA extracted from either sample type. Results the study describes overall, beyond this receptor: The amount of clinical and demographic metadata varied by source and participant and was provided uncurated.

Comments on this clone: The clone's antigen remains unknown. Base qualities were left out, and no much larger clone turns up one base away.

The sample taken for sequencing was peripheral blood. The chain employs TRBV12-3 or TRBV12-4 and TRBJ1-2, with the D gene not confidently named. The clonotype originates from a man in his 70s with active or convalescent COVID-19. The CDR3 region reads CASSSYSYGYTF. The DNA is TGTGCCAGCAGTTCCTACAGCTATGGCTACACCTTC.